This T cell receptor (beta chain) comes out of a study of T cells in Graves' hyperthyroidism and ophthalmopathy (dated by TCRdb to the late 2010s). For the wider study: Peripheral blood samples were taken at the time of initial diagnosis, prior to any treatment. According to the paper, TCR Vbeta CDR3 sequencing was carried out on some 140 peripheral blood samples, which came from 40 to 45 ophthalmopathy, 75 or so hyperthyroidism and approximately 17 progressor patients. Thyroid tissue and blood T-cell repertoires from six Graves' hyperthyroidism patients were also compared in the study. Prospective prediction of ophthalmopathy was tested in an independent validation cohort of 18 to 20 hyperthyroidism patients and 17 patients who later progressed to ophthalmopathy. TCR V-J signatures able to tell the groups apart were searched for in a discovery cohort of around 95 patients, of whom more than 40 had Graves' ophthalmopathy and about 55 had stable Graves' hyperthyroidism. After blood sampling, hyperthyroidism patients were treated with methimazole at a starting dose of 30 mg daily, and ophthalmopathy patients were treated with high-dose intravenous methylprednisolone. For training and testing, the 110 or so patients in the discovery cohort were randomly divided in a 7:3 ratio. Here is what the overall study found, with its caveats: In cross-validation, a model built on a 13 V-J signature told ophthalmopathy apart from stable hyperthyroidism with about 90% sensitivity and 81% to 82% specificity, and in testing the same model reached 80%/75%. Sample size was not statistically predetermined, and blinding of investigators to group allocation was not performed. In validation, progression to ophthalmopathy was predicted by the model with approximately 67% sensitivity and nearly 75% specificity, a median of roughly 6.4 months before onset. Most expanded thyroid clonotypes (frequency above 0.001) were also found in blood, which suggests that blood repertoires may mirror thyroid immune responses.

The germline V gene encodes CDR1 MNHNS and CDR2 SASEGT. Compared with germline, V lacks 6 bases and J lacks 0 bases; bases without a gene match: 6. The CDR3 covers 15 residues, taking in both the cysteine and the phenylalanine. Just the 45-base CDR3 DNA is kept, in frame starting at base 1. TCR beta CDR3 regions were amplified from RNA transcripts. For the first round of RT-PCR on the TCR CDR3, the HTBI primer set was used together with the Qiagen OneStep RT-PCR kit. The libraries were constructed in a second round of multiplex PCR and then size-selected and purified. Libraries were sequenced paired-end with 100 bp reads on an Illumina HiSeq2000. Per the source publication's procedure: SOAPnuke was used to process the raw data, with reads discarded if the reads contained adapters or uncalled bases, had a mean Phred below 15, or lacked an exact constant-primer or identifier match. High-quality paired reads were merged with COPE v1.2.5, and unique nucleotide sequences were defined as clonotypes. MiTCR v1.1 was used to align clonotypes to the IMGT TRBV, TRBD and TRBJ reference segments. Analysis was restricted to V-J combinations with a frequency above 0.0001, which covered roughly 99% of repertoires. The TCS score was defined as F50 (clonal expansion) divided by E x V (chaos), with BLOSUM62-based TCRdist calculated between CDR3 peptides within each V-J. Welch's t-statistics and random forest reduced roughly 530 V-J features to roughly 13, which were used in a naive Bayes classifier (R e1071). TCRdb reprocessing: public reads trimmed at Q25 with fastp, clones called with MiXCR, in-frame beta chains kept. Each entry merges the rows of one CDR3 protein and shows their most common DNA and genes. Clone size and V and J calls follow TCRdb, not the original study. This sample comprises a few hundred thousand distinct CDR3 sequences, about a fifth of them detected only once. The ten largest make up around two fifths of the sample.

In this sample, this clonotype turned up many times. Its antigen has not been determined. Base qualities are not at hand, and no much larger clone is one base apart. Ophthalmopathy patients had moderately to severely active disease, Clinical Activity Score of at least 3, NOSPECS grade of at least 4, and duration under 3 months. The study excluded patients with uncontrolled infections, other autoimmune diseases, pregnancy or lactation. Diagnoses relied on clinical symptoms, serum thyroxine and TRAb, thyroid ultrasound and orbital computed tomography. PBMCs were isolated from more than 9 ml of fresh peripheral blood by Ficoll-Paque density gradient centrifugation. Trizol reagent was used to extract total RNA, and RNA quality was then checked on an Agilent 2100 Bioanalyzer.

The TCR comes from a man younger than 30 with Graves' ophthalmopathy. The chain is made from TRBV6-1 and TRBJ2-7, with 9 junctional bases fitting TRBD2. The sequencing input was blood. In nucleotides, the sequence is TGTGCCAGCAGATCCGCGGGGGGGGACTCCTACGAGCAGTACTTC. This encodes CASRSAGGDSYEQYF.